This TCR beta chain was recorded in a study of shared clonotypes between healthy human individuals. Study-level background: For every donor, three CD4 naive, three CD4 memory, two CD8 naive and one CD8 memory plates were used.

The table came from immunoSEQ multiplex PCR; TCRdb's copy has only in-frame clones and leaves some out. Here the sample spans some 2.1 million clones, approximately 92% being singletons. Naive CD8 cells comprised CD45RO-negative, CCR7-positively selected cells, excluding terminally differentiated effector memory CD45RA+ cells. Healthy adults negative for HIV, lacking recent acute infections or vaccinations, served as donors. Nashville, Tennessee was home to all donors, who were Caucasian adults. Details on this clone: Its antigen remains unidentified. Different DNA sequences within this sample yield the same CDR3.

This CDR3 is 13 amino acids long. V lost 2 bases to trimming and J lost 2 bases, with 6 bases between them. Germline values: CDR1 MDHEN, CDR2 SYDVKM. Regarding the study as a whole: Approximately 5% of naive CD4 clonotypes were shared across a few donors.

Sequencing was done on a sample of naive CD8+ T cells from PBMCs. The source of this sequence is a man aged 18 to 30 in good health. Some clones in this sample may be carry-over from other donors' samples. The chain combines TRBV28 with TRBJ1-1; no clear D. CDR3 nucleotide sequence: TGTGCCAGCAGTTTAGTTAGAAACACTGAAGCTTTCTTT. Translated: CASSLVRNTEAFF.